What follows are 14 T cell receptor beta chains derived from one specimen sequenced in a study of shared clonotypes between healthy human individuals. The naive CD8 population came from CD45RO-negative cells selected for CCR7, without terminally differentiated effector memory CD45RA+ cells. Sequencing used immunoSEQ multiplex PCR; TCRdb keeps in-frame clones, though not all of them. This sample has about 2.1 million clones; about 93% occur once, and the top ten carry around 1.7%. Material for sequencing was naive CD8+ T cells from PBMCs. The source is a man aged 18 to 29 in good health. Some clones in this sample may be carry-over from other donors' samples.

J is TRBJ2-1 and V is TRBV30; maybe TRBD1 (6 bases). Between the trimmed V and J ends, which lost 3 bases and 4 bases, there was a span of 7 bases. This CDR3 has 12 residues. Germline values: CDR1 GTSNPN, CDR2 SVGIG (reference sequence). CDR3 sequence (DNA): TGTGCCTGGAGACAGGGTTACAATGAGCAGTTCTTC. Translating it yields CAWRQGYNEQFF.

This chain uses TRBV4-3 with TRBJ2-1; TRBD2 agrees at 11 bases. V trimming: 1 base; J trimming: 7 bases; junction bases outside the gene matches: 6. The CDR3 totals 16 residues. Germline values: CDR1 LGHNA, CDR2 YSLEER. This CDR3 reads CASSQGRIAGGNEQFF. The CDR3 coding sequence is TGCGCCAGCAGCCAAGGTCGGATAGCGGGAGGGAATGAGCAGTTCTTC.

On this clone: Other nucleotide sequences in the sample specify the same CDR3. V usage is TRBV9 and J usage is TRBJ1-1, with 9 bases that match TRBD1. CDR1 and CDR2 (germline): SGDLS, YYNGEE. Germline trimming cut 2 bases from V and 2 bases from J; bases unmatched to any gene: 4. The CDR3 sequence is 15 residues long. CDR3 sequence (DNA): TGTGCCAGCAGCGTTTCGACAGGGGGAAACACTGAAGCTTTCTTT. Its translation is CASSVSTGGNTEAFF.

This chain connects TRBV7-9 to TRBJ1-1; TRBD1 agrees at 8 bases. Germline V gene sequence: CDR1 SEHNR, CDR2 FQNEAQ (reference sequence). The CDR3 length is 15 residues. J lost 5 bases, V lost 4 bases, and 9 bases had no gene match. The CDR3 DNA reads TGTGCCAGCAGCTACCCAGGGGGCGGAGGTACTGAAGCTTTCTTT. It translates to CASSYPGGGGTEAFF.

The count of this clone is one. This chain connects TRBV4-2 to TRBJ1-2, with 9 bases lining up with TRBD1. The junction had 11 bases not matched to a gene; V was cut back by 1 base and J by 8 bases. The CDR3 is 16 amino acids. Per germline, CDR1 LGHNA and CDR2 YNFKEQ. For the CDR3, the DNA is TGTGCCAGCAGCCAAGTTCACCGGGACAGGGCGGACGGCTACACCTTC. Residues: CASSQVHRDRADGYTF.

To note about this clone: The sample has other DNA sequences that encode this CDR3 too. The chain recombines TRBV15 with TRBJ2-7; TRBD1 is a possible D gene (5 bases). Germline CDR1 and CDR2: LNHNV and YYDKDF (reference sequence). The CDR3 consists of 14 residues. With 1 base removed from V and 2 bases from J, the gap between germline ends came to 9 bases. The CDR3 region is CATSRGTGAYEQYF. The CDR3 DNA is TGTGCCACCAGCAGAGGTACAGGAGCCTACGAGCAGTACTTC.

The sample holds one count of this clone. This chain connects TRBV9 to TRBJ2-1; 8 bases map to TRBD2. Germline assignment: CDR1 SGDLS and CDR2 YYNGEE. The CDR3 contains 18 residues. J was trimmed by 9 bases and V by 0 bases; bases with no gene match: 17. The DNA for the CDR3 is TGTGCCAGCAGCGTAGCTACGTGGGGAGCGGGAGTTGAAGTTGAGCAGTTCTTC. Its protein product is CASSVATWGAGVEVEQFF.

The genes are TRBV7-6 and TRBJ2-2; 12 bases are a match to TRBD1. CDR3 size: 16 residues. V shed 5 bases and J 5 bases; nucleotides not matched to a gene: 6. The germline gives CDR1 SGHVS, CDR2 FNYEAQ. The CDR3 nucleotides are TGTGCCAGCAGCACGGGACAGGGGGCGGGAACCGGGGAGCTGTTTTTT. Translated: CASSTGQGAGTGELFF.

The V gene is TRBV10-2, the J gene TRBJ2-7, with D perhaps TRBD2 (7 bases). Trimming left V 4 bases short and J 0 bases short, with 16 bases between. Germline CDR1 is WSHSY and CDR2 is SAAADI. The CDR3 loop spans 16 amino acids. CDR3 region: CASSGGGAVSSYEQYF. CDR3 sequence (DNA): TGCGCCAGCAGTGGTGGGGGGGCGGTAAGCTCCTACGAGCAGTACTTC.

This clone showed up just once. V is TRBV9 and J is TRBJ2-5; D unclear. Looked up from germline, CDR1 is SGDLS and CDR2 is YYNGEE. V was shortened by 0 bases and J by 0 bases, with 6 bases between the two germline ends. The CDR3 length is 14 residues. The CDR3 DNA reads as TGTGCCAGCAGCGTAGCCAAGTACCAAGAGACCCAGTACTTC. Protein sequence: CASSVAKYQETQYF.

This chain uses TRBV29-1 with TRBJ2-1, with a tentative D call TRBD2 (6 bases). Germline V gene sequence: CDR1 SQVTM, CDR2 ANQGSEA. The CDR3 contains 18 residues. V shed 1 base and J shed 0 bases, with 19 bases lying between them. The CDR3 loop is CSVEGVRGESSSYNEQFF. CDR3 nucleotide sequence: TGCAGCGTTGAAGGCGTCCGCGGGGAGTCATCCTCCTACAATGAGCAGTTCTTC.

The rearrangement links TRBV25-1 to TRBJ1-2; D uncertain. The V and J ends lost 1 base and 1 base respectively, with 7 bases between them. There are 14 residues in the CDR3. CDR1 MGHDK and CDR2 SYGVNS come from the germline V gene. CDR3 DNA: TGTGCCAGCAGTGAATCGGGTGTTAACTATGGCTACACCTTC. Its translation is CASSESGVNYGYTF.

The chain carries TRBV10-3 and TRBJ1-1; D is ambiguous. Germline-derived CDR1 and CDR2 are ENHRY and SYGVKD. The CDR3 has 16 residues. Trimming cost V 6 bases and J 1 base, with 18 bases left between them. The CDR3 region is CAIRITSAEGNTEAFF. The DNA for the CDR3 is TGTGCCATCAGAATAACATCGGCAGAAGGGAACACTGAAGCTTTCTTT.

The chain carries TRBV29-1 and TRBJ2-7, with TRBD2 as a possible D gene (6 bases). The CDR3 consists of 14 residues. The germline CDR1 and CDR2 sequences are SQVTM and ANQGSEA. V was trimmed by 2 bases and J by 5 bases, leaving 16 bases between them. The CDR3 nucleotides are TGCAGCGTTGAAAGTCCGGGAGTAGTCCACGAGCAGTACTTC. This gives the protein CSVESPGVVHEQYF.